The 5 T cell receptor beta chains below were found in one sample sequenced in a study of T cells after yellow fever vaccination. TCRdb reprocessed the 5' RACE reads with MiXCR, giving one entry per CDR3 protein. The sample lists about 310,000 distinct CDR3 sequences; less than 4.5% were seen once. The starting material was PBMCs, obtained on the day of the yellow fever booster vaccination. The receptors were gathered from a man aged 18-30 years who received the YFV17D yellow fever vaccine.

This clonotype has a count of ten or more. The V call is TRBV5-4, the J call TRBJ2-3; tentative D call: TRBD2 (7 bases). Germline lookup yields CDR1 SGHNT and CDR2 YYREEE (reference sequence). V lost 4 bases to trimming and J lost 6 bases, with 12 bases between them. There are 13 residues in the CDR3. The CDR3 region is CASSPGGPDTQYF. CDR3 DNA sequence: TGTGCCAGCAGCCCCGGGGGGCCGGATACGCAGTATTTT.

The table lists this clonotype with a few counts. The rearrangement links TRBV20-1 to TRBJ2-2; D is unclear. V was cut by 0 bases and J by 7 bases, with 9 bases left in between. The CDR3 is made up of 13 amino acids. CDR1 and CDR2 from the germline V gene are DFQATT and SNEGSKA (reference sequence). The CDR3 sequence: CSAREIVGGELFF. The CDR3 DNA follows: TGCAGTGCTAGAGAGATCGTGGGCGGGGAGCTGTTTTTT.

There are many counts of this clonotype. This chain connects TRBV5-1 to TRBJ2-3; D not resolved. V lost 4 bases and J 1 base, leaving 10 bases between the germline ends. Germline CDR1 reads SGHRS; CDR2 reads YFSETQ. The CDR3 has 14 amino acids. The CDR3 here is CASSLTYGTDTQYF. DNA for the CDR3: TGCGCCAGCAGCCTGACATACGGCACAGATACGCAGTATTTT.

This clonotype was found many times. V and J are TRBV7-9 and TRBJ2-5, with unresolved D. Trimming took off 5 bases at V and 2 bases at J, with 15 bases between the two ends. Germline lookup yields CDR1 SEHNR and CDR2 FQNEAQ (reference sequence). This CDR3 comprises 15 residues. CDR3 sequence reads: CASSPTRSDQETQYF. In DNA form, the CDR3 reads TGTGCCAGCAGCCCAACTCGGAGCGATCAAGAGACCCAGTACTTC.

This clonotype came up many times. The chain employs TRBV11-2 and TRBJ2-3; no clear D. The CDR3 has 12 residues. Trimming cost V 2 bases and J 4 bases, with 4 bases left between them. CDR1 SGHAT and CDR2 FQNNGV come from the germline V gene. This CDR3 reads CASSLTADTQYF. The CDR3 DNA sequence: TGTGCCAGCAGCTTAACCGCAGATACGCAGTATTTT.